This note documents a single T cell receptor (beta chain) sequence. Intraepithelial plus lamina propria lymphocytes were released by processing graft tissue. These data originate in a study of graft-versus-host responses after intestinal transplantation. Germline lookup yields CDR1 SEHNR and CDR2 FQNEAQ (reference sequence). V was pared by 5 bases and J by 3 bases, with 17 bases between. The CDR3 has 16 residues. Sequencing used immunoSEQ multiplex PCR; TCRdb keeps in-frame clones, though not all of them. The data show about 29,000 clones, with 65% to 80% seen just once and roughly 3.2% held by the top ten.

This chain joins TRBV7-9 and TRBJ2-1; D possibly uses TRBD1 or TRBD2 (7 bases each). The TCR originated in a human patient who received an intestinal transplant, so some T cells may come from the graft donor. The sequences come from ileum tissue, collected 98 days after intestinal transplantation. The CDR3 spells CASSKTGGQNYNEQFF. CDR3 bases: TGTGCCAGCAGCAAGACGGGGGGACAGAACTACAATGAGCAGTTCTTC.